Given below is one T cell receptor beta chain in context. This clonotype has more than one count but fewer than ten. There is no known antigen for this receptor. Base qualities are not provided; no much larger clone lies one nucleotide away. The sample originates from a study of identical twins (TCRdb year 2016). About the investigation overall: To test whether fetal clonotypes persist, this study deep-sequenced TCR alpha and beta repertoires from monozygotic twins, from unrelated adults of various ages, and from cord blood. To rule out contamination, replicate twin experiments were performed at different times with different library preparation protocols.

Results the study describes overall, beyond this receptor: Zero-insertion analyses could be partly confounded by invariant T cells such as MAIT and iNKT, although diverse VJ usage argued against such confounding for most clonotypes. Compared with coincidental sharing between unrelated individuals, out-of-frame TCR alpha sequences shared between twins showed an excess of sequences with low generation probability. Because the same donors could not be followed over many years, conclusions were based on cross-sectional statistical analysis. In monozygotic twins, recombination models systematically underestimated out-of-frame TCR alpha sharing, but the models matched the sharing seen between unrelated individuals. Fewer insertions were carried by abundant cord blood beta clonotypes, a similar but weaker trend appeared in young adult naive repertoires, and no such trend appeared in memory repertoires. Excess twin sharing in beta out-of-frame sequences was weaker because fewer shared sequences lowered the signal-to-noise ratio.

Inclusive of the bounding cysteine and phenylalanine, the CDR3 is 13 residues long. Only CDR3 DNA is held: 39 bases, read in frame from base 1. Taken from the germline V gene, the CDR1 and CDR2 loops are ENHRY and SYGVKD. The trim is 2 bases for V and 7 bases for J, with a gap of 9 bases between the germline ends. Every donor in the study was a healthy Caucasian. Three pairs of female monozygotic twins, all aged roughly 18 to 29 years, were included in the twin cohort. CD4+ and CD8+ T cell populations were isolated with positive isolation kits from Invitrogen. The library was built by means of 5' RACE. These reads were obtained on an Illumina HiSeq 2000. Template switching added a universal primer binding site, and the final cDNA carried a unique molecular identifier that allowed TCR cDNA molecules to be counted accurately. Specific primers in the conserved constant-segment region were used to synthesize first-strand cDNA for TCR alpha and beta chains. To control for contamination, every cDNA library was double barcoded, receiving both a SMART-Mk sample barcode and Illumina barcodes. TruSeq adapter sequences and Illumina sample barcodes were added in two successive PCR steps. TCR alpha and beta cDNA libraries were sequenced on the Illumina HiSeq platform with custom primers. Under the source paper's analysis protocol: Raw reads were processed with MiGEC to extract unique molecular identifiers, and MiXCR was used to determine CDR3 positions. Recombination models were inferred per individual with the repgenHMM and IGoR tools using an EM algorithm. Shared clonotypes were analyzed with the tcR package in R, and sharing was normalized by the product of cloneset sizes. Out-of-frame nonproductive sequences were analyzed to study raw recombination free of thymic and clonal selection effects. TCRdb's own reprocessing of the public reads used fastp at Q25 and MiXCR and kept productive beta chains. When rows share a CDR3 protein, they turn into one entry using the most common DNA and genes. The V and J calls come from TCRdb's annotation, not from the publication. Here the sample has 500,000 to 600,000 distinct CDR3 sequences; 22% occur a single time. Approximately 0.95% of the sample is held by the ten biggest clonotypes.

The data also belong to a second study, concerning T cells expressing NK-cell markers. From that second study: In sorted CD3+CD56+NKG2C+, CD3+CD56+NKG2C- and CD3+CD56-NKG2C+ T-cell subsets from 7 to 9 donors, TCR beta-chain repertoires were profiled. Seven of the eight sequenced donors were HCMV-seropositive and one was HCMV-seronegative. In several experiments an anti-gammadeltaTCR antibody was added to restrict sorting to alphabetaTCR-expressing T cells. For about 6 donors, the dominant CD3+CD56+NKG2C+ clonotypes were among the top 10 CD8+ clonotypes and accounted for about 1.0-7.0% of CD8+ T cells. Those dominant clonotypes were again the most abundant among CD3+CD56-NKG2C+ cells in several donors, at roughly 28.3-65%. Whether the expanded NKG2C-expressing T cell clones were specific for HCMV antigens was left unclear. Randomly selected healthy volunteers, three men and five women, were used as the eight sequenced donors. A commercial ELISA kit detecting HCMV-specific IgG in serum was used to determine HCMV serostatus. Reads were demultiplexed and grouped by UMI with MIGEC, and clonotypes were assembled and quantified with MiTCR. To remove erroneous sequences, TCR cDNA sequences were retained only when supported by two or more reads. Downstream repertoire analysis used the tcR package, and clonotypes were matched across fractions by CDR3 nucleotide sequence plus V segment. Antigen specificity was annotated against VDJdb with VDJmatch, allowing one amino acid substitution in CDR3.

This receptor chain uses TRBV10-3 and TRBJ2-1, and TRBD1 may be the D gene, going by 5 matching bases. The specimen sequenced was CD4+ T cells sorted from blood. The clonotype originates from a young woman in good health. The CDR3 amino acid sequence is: CAISEVRGNEQFF. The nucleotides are TGTGCCATCAGTGAGGTTAGGGGTAATGAGCAGTTCTTC.